The source of this T cell receptor beta chain is a study of Graves' ophthalmopathy and Graves' hyperthyroidism. The study, taken as a whole, reports: Using a 13-signature model, the authors split ophthalmopathy from stable hyperthyroidism, with 87.88% sensitivity and approximately 78% specificity.

As diagnostic evidence, clinical symptoms, serum thyroxine, TRAb, thyroid ultrasound and orbital computed tomography were relied upon. TCR beta CDR3 amplification used RNA transcripts. First-round RT-PCR with HTBI primers preceded a second-round multiplex PCR. One entry per CDR3 protein, called by TCRdb with MiXCR from the multiplex PCR reads. The sample has approximately 460,000 distinct CDR3 sequences; under 15% are singletons. Points on this clonotype: Its specificity is unknown.

CDR3 length: 14 residues. Between the trimmed V and J ends, which lost 3 bases and 1 base, there was a span of 12 bases. CDR1 DFQATT and CDR2 SNEGSKA come from the germline V gene (reference sequence). Sequences were obtained from blood. The clonotype comes from a woman younger than 45 with Graves' ophthalmopathy. V is TRBV20-1 and J is TRBJ2-5; possibly TRBD1 for D (6 bases). The chain's CDR3 is CSARVGGSQETQYF. In DNA, the CDR3 is TGCAGTGCTAGGGTAGGGGGATCCCAAGAGACCCAGTACTTC.